The 32 T cell receptor beta chains given below trace back to one sample, sequenced in a study of identical twins. MiXCR was run by TCRdb on the 5' RACE reads, yielding one entry per CDR3 protein. The data hold hundreds of thousands of distinct CDR3 sequences, with approximately 6.8% observed a single time. Another study also made use of these data, one on yellow fever vaccine responses in identical twins.

The specimen was CD8+ T cells sorted from blood. Every receptor here comes from a young woman in good health.

This clonotype has ten or more counts. The chain's CDR3 is CASSLSRTNYGYTF. The CDR3 coding sequence is TGTGCCAGCAGTTTAAGTCGGACTAACTATGGCTACACCTTC. The chain joins TRBV27 to TRBJ1-2; D remains ambiguous. The CDR3 contains 14 residues. Germline assignment: CDR1 MNHEY and CDR2 SMNVEV (reference sequence). V lost 2 bases to trimming and J lost 0 bases, with 7 bases between them.

This clonotype was seen more than once but under ten times. Germline and junction disagree at one end, which may indicate a read error. V usage is TRBV12-3 or TRBV12-4 and J usage is TRBJ2-3; D is perhaps TRBD2 (7 bases). This CDR3 spans 18 amino acids. The CDR3 sequence is CACSLENIGGGNTDTQYF. The CDR3 DNA reads as TGTGCCTGCAGTTTAGAAAACATCGGCGGGGGCAACACAGATACGCAGTATTTT.

This clonotype has at least ten counts. This chain connects TRBV27 to TRBJ2-2; 9 bases fit TRBD1. The J segment lost 4 bases and the V segment lost 4 bases, leaving 1 base of the junction unmatched. This CDR3 contains 14 residues. Per the germline V gene, CDR1 is MNHEY and CDR2 is SMNVEV (reference sequence). Here the CDR3 DNA reads TGTGCCAGCAGTTGGGACAGGGTCACCGGGGAGCTGTTTTTT. It yields the protein CASSWDRVTGELFF.

This clonotype occurred many times. V usage is TRBV9 and J usage is TRBJ2-3; 7 nucleotides match TRBD2. Per germline, CDR1 SGDLS and CDR2 YYNGEE. The CDR3 totals 13 residues. V trimming: 7 bases; J trimming: 2 bases; junction bases outside the gene matches: 4. CDR3 residues: CASDGTTTDTQYF. As DNA, the CDR3 is TGTGCCAGCGACGGGACTACCACAGATACGCAGTATTTT.

The rearrangement links TRBV27 to TRBJ2-7, with TRBD2 matching 10 bases. The V gene end was trimmed by 2 bases and the J gene end by 5 bases; junction bases not matched to a gene: 6. Per the germline V gene, CDR1 is MNHEY and CDR2 is SMNVEV (reference sequence). This CDR3 spans 15 amino acids. The DNA of the CDR3 is TGTGCCAGCAGTTTAGGCCTAGCGGGAGCCAACGAGCAGTACTTC. Its protein product is CASSLGLAGANEQYF.

The rearrangement joins TRBV28 to TRBJ1-6, with 7 bases aligning to TRBD1. This CDR3 has 15 amino acids. Germline CDR1 MDHEN, CDR2 SYDVKM. V was pared by 4 bases and J by 6 bases, with 6 bases of the junction left unmatched. CDR3 nucleotide sequence: TGTGCCAGCAGTTCAAGACAGGGTGGTAATTCACCCCTCCACTTT. Amino acid sequence: CASSSRQGGNSPLHF.

This clonotype has at least ten counts. One junction end disagrees with the germline gene, perhaps due to a read error. V gene TRBV6-5 combines with J gene TRBJ1-1; tentatively, D is TRBD1 (6 bases). Germline loops: CDR1 MNHEY, CDR2 SVGAGI. The CDR3 contains 17 residues. The CDR3 DNA is TGTGCCAGCAGTTACCGGTCGATGGCAGGGGTGAAAACTGAAGCTTTCTTT. Its translation: CASSYRSMAGVKTEAFF.

The chain recombines TRBV20-1 with TRBJ2-1; 11 nucleotides align to TRBD2. V lost 6 bases, J lost 4 bases, and 5 bases stayed unmatched. The germline CDR1 and CDR2 sequences are DFQATT and SNEGSKA (reference sequence). The CDR3 runs to 14 residues. CDR3 nucleotides: TGCAGTGCCCCGGGACTAGCGGAATACAATGAGCAGTTCTTC. Amino acids: CSAPGLAEYNEQFF.

This clonotype was counted at least ten times. The CDR3 here is CASRGRRQYF. The CDR3 bases are TGTGCCAGCAGGGGACGGAGGCAGTACTTC. V is TRBV12-3 or TRBV12-4 and J is TRBJ2-7; D is possibly TRBD1 or TRBD2 (5 bases each). This CDR3 has 10 residues. With 6 bases removed from V and 9 bases from J, the gap between germline ends came to 9 bases.

This clonotype has ten or more counts. This rearrangement joins TRBV28 to TRBJ2-1; 8 nucleotides align to TRBD1. V was pared by 3 bases and J by 3 bases, with 7 bases of the junction left unmatched. Germline V gene data show CDR1 as MDHEN and CDR2 as SYDVKM. This CDR3 is 16 amino acids long. The CDR3 DNA sequence: TGTGCCAGCAGTTTCACCAGGGGGCATAACTACAATGAGCAGTTCTTC. Amino acids: CASSFTRGHNYNEQFF. The full variable domain, completed using reference TRBV28 and TRBJ2-1, is DVKVTQSSRYLVKRTGEKVFLECVQDMDHENMFWYRQDPGLGLRLIYFSYDVKMKEKGDIPEGYSVSREKKERFSLILESASTNQTSMYLCASSFTRGHNYNEQFFGPGTRLTVL.

In this sample, this clonotype turned up a few times. V usage is TRBV29-1 and J usage is TRBJ1-1; D remains unclear. This CDR3 has 12 amino acids. Trimming removed 7 bases at V and 2 bases at J, with 11 bases between. The germline V gene has CDR1 SQVTM and CDR2 ANQGSEA. The CDR3 loop reads CSASRINTEAFF. CDR3 coding DNA: TGCAGCGCGAGCAGAATTAACACTGAAGCTTTCTTT.

This clonotype was observed a few times. CDR3 nucleotides: TGCAGTGCTAGTGGCAAACTGGCCGATTACTACGAGCAGTACTTC. Residues: CSASGKLADYYEQYF. The chain recombines TRBV20-1 with TRBJ2-7; D remains ambiguous. The ends were cut back, 3 bases at V and 3 bases at J, with 18 bases in the middle. The length of the CDR3 is 15 residues. Germline assignment: CDR1 DFQATT and CDR2 SNEGSKA (reference sequence).

The chain joins TRBV29-1 to TRBJ2-3; D might be TRBD1 (5 bases). CDR1 SQVTM and CDR2 ANQGSEA come from the germline V gene. V was shortened by 3 bases and J by 1 base, with 14 bases between the two germline ends. The CDR3 runs 15 residues. The chain's CDR3 is CSVDERGVGTDTQYF. The CDR3 DNA is TGCAGCGTTGACGAAAGGGGCGTAGGCACAGATACGCAGTATTTT.

The chain uses TRBV5-6 and TRBJ1-1; D unresolved. The germline CDR1 and CDR2 sequences are SGHDT and YYEEEE. The CDR3 runs 14 residues. V was cut by 0 bases and J by 1 base, with 7 bases left in between. The CDR3 DNA reads TGTGCCAGCAGCTTGGGACACCCGAACACTGAAGCTTTCTTT. This codes for CASSLGHPNTEAFF. The full variable domain, with the rest looked up from reference TRBV5-6 and TRBJ1-1, is DAGVTQSPTHLIKTRGQQVTLRCSPKSGHDTVSWYQQALGQGPQFIFQYYEEEERQRGNFPDRFSGHQFPNYSSELNVNALLLGDSALYLCASSLGHPNTEAFFGQGTRLTVV.

This clonotype was counted many times. The J gene is TRBJ2-1, the V gene TRBV6-5, with D perhaps TRBD2 (6 bases). From germline, CDR1 is MNHEY and CDR2 SVGAGI. V was shortened by 2 bases and J by 2 bases, with 7 bases between the two germline ends. The CDR3 is 14 residues long. CDR3 DNA: TGTGCCAGCAGTTACCGGACTACCTACAATGAGCAGTTCTTC. Amino acids: CASSYRTTYNEQFF.

This clonotype showed up just a few times. V usage is TRBV14 and J usage is TRBJ2-3, with D perhaps assigned TRBD1 or TRBD2 (5 bases each). This CDR3 contains 15 residues. The V gene's germline CDR1 is SGHDN and CDR2 FVKESK. Trimming took off 0 bases at V and 6 bases at J, with 13 bases between the two ends. The CDR3 loop is CASSQDSGLWDTQYF. CDR3 DNA sequence: TGTGCCAGCAGCCAAGACTCGGGGCTCTGGGATACGCAGTATTTT.

The genes are TRBV20-1 and TRBJ2-3; 12 nucleotides line up with TRBD2. CDR1 and CDR2 from the germline V gene are DFQATT and SNEGSKA (reference sequence). The CDR3 spans 19 residues. The ends lost 2 bases at V and 6 bases at J; junction bases unmatched: 18. CDR3: CSARPRGWTSGELRDTQYF. The DNA of the CDR3 is TGCAGTGCTAGACCCAGGGGCTGGACTAGCGGGGAGCTAAGGGATACGCAGTATTTT.

This clonotype appeared many times. The genes are TRBV7-9 and TRBJ2-1, with TRBD1 matching 9 bases. After removal of 3 bases from V and 14 bases from J, the junction contained 5 bases not matched to a gene. The CDR3 sequence is 12 residues long. From germline, CDR1 is SEHNR and CDR2 FQNEAQ (reference sequence). CDR3 bases: TGTGCCAGCAGCTTCGGGACAGGGCTGAAGTTCTTC. It codes for CASSFGTGLKFF.

In regard to this clonotype: Compared with germline, one end of the junction differs, possibly owing to a read error. The J gene is TRBJ2-1, the V gene TRBV28, with 8 nucleotides matching TRBD1. Germline CDR1 and CDR2: MDHEN and SYDVKM. The CDR3 consists of 14 residues. This CDR3 is CASSLRTGSNEQLF. CDR3 DNA sequence: TGTGCCAGCAGTTTAAGGACAGGGTCCAATGAGCAGCTCTTC.

This clonotype was counted only a few times. The rearrangement links TRBV7-3 to TRBJ2-1, with 12 bases matching TRBD2. The V segment lost 3 bases and the J segment 4 bases; nucleotides outside the gene matches: 4. The CDR3 sequence is 16 residues long. Germline loops: CDR1 SGHTA, CDR2 FQGTGA. The DNA for the CDR3 is TGTGCCAGCAGCTTTGGACTAGCGGGAAATTACAATGAGCAGTTCTTC. It is translated as CASSFGLAGNYNEQFF.

The chain uses TRBV29-1 and TRBJ2-7; 10 bases map to TRBD2. This CDR3 region has 14 residues. Unmatched junction bases numbered 5, after V lost 3 bases and J lost 3 bases. Germline-derived CDR1 and CDR2 are SQVTM and ANQGSEA. This CDR3 is CSVDTSGKNYEQYF. CDR3 DNA sequence: TGCAGCGTTGACACTAGCGGGAAAAACTACGAGCAGTACTTC.

This clonotype was recorded many times. The chain employs TRBV5-1 and TRBJ2-7; D unclear. The CDR3 spans 13 residues. V shed 4 bases and J shed 1 base, with 9 bases lying between them. Germline V gene data show CDR1 as SGHRS and CDR2 as YFSETQ. The CDR3: CASSPAYSYEQYF. The CDR3 DNA reads TGCGCCAGCAGCCCGGCCTATTCCTACGAGCAGTACTTC.

This clonotype was observed a handful of times. Its ends do not fully match the called genes, so a read error is possible. The CDR3 region is CASTASGSPSNEQYF. CDR3 nucleotides: TGTGCCAGTACCGCTAGCGGGAGTCCCTCCAACGAGCAGTACTTC. The chain recombines TRBV19 with TRBJ2-7; TRBD2 aligns across 10 bases. Germline V lookup: CDR1 LNHDA, CDR2 SQIVND (reference sequence). CDR3 size: 15 residues.

The chain joins TRBV9 to TRBJ2-1, with D unresolved. The CDR3 length is 14 residues. Trimming shortened V by 0 bases and J by 0 bases, and 4 bases separated the two germline ends. CDR1 is SGDLS and CDR2 is YYNGEE in the germline V gene. CDR3 residues: CASSVASSYNEQFF. CDR3 bases: TGTGCCAGCAGCGTAGCCAGCTCCTACAATGAGCAGTTCTTC.

This clonotype was seen a few times. The genes are TRBV11-3 and TRBJ2-3, with a tentative D call TRBD2 (6 bases). Looked up from germline, CDR1 is SGHNT and CDR2 is YENEEA. V was shortened by 8 bases and J by 0 bases, with 12 bases between the two germline ends. The CDR3 totals 14 residues. Written as DNA, the CDR3 is TGTGCCAGCGAGGGGAGCGGGAGCACAGATACGCAGTATTTT. Translation: CASEGSGSTDTQYF.

V gene TRBV15 combines with J gene TRBJ2-6; perhaps TRBD2 as D (5 bases). The V and J ends lost 0 bases and 0 bases respectively, with 6 bases between them. The CDR3 totals 16 residues. Germline assignment: CDR1 LNHNV and CDR2 YYDKDF (reference sequence). The CDR3 nucleotides are TGTGCCACCAGCAGAGAAGAGGGCTCTGGGGCCAACGTCCTGACTTTC. Amino acid sequence: CATSREEGSGANVLTF.

The V call is TRBV6-2 or TRBV6-3, the J call TRBJ2-7, with D uncertain. The CDR3 has 14 amino acids. Germline V gene data show CDR1 as MNHEY and CDR2 as SVGEGT. Trimming took off 6 bases at V and 4 bases at J, with 16 bases between the two ends. This CDR3 reads CASSPQSGTYEQYF. DNA for the CDR3: TGTGCCAGCAGCCCCCAGAGTGGCACTTACGAGCAGTACTTC.

The rearrangement uses TRBV27 and TRBJ1-1, with D tentatively TRBD1 (6 bases). Per germline, CDR1 MNHEY and CDR2 SMNVEV (reference sequence). The CDR3 has 13 amino acids. V shed 3 bases and J shed 8 bases, with 13 bases lying between them. The CDR3 DNA sequence: TGTGCCAGCAGTTTCCGACAGACAGGCGAAGCTTTCTTT. It yields the protein CASSFRQTGEAFF.

The table lists this clonotype with a few counts. This chain uses TRBV12-3 or TRBV12-4 with TRBJ2-3, with 8 bases that match TRBD1. With V trimmed by 7 bases and J by 6 bases, 3 bases remained unmatched. The CDR3 runs 12 residues. In nucleotides, the CDR3 is TGTGCCAGCAATCAGGGGGCGGATACGCAGTATTTT. Its protein product is CASNQGADTQYF.

This clonotype was detected ten times or more. The V call is TRBV27, the J call TRBJ1-5; the D is unclear. In germline, CDR1 is MNHEY, CDR2 SMNVEV (reference sequence). The CDR3 runs 14 residues. V lost 2 bases, J lost 3 bases, and 8 bases lay in between. CDR3 coding DNA: TGTGCCAGCAGTTTAGGAGGGATCAATCAGCCCCAGCATTTT. Translation: CASSLGGINQPQHF.

The J gene is TRBJ1-2, the V gene TRBV10-2; 8 bases are a match to TRBD1. The V segment lost 6 bases and the J segment 7 bases; nucleotides outside the gene matches: 4. CDR1 and CDR2 (germline): WSHSY, SAAADI. This CDR3 contains 12 residues. The CDR3 bases are TGCGCCAGCAGCGACAGGGGAGGTGGCTACACCTTC. Amino acid sequence: CASSDRGGGYTF.

This chain connects TRBV15 to TRBJ2-7, with TRBD1 matching over 11 bases. Germline V CDR1 and CDR2: LNHNV, YYDKDF (reference sequence). This CDR3 has 15 amino acids. V lost 3 bases to trimming and J lost 0 bases; unmatched junction nucleotides: 1. The CDR3 nucleotides read TGTGCCACCAGCAGGGACAGGGGGCCCTCCTACGAGCAGTACTTC. Residues: CATSRDRGPSYEQYF.